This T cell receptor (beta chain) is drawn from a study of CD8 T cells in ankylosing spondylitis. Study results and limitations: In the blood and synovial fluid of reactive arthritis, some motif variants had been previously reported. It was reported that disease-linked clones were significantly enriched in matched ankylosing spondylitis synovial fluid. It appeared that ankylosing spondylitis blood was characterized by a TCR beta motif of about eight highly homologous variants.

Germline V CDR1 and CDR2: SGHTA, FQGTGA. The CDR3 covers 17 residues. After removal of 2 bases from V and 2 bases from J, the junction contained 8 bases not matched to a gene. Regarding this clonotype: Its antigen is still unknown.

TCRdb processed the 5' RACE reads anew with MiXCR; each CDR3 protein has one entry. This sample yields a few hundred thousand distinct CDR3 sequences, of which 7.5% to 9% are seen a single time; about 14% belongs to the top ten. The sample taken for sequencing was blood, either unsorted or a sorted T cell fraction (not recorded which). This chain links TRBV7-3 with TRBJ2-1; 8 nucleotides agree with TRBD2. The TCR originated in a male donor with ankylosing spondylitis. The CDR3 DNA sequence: TGTGCCAGCAGCTTATTCGGGACTAGATCCCCCTACAATGAGCAGTTCTTC. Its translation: CASSLFGTRSPYNEQFF.